The entry below gives a single T cell receptor beta chain sequence along with its context. The antigen remains undetermined. This specimen comes from a study of post-analysis software for immune sequencing data. Study-level information: As for disease course, relapsing-remitting, secondary progressive and progressive-relapsing multiple sclerosis were all included.

TCR beta libraries were prepared from cDNA with unique molecular identifiers. Input of about 0.95 to 11 million T cells yielded roughly 0.5 million cDNA molecules. TCRdb ran MiXCR on the PCR reads and lists one entry per CDR3 protein. The sample has 500,000 to 600,000 distinct CDR3 sequences; 44% are singletons. General study points: Diversity measured as normalized Chao1 was significantly lower in multiple sclerosis patients than in controls. Batch-mates among the samples co-clustered strongly by F measure. In patients, about 5 TRBV segments were more frequent than in controls, with TRBV5-6, TRBV5-1 and TRBV20-1 among them.

This CDR3 has 12 residues. V lost 6 bases and J lost 7, with 10 bases in between. The receptor was derived from a girl aged 10-17 years with multiple sclerosis. The chain couples TRBV12-3 or TRBV12-4 to TRBJ1-5; D is uncertain. The sequencing input was blood. The CDR3 loop is CASRGLGQPQHF. Here the CDR3 DNA reads TGTGCCAGCAGAGGGTTGGGACAGCCCCAGCATTTT.